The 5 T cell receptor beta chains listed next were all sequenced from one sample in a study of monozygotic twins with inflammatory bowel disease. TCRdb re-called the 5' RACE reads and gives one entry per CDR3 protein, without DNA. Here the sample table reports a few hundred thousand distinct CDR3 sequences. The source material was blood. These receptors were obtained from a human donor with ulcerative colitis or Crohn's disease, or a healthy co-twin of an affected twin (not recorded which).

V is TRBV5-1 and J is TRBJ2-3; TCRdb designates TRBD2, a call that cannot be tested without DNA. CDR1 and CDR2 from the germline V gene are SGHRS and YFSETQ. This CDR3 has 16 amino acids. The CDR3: CASSTDSAGGSDTQYF. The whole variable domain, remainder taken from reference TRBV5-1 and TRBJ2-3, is KAGVTQTPRYLIKTRGQQVTLSCSPISGHRSVSWYQQTPGQGLQFLFEYFSETQRNKGNFPGRFSGRQFSNSRSEMNVSTLELGDSALYLCASSTDSAGGSDTQYFGPGTRLTVL.

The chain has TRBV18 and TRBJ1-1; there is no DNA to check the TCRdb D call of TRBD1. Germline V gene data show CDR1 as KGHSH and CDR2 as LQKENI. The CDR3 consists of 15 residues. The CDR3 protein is CASSPLRGRNTEAFF. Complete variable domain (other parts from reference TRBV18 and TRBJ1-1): NAGVMQNPRHLVRRRGQEARLRCSPMKGHSHVYWYRQLPEEGLKFMVYLQKENIIDESGMPKERFSAEFPKEGPSILRIQQVVRGDSAAYFCASSPLRGRNTEAFFGQGTRLTVV.

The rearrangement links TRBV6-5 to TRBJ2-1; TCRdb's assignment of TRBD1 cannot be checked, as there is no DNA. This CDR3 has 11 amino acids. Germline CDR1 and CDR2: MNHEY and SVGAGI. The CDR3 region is CASTGVNEQFF.

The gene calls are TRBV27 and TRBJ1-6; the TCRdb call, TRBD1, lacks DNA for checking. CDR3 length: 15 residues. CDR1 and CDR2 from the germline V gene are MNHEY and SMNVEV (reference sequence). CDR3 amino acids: CASSSPGVRISPLHF.

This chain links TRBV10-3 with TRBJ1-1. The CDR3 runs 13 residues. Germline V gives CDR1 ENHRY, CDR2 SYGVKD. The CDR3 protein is CAISESLNTEAFF.